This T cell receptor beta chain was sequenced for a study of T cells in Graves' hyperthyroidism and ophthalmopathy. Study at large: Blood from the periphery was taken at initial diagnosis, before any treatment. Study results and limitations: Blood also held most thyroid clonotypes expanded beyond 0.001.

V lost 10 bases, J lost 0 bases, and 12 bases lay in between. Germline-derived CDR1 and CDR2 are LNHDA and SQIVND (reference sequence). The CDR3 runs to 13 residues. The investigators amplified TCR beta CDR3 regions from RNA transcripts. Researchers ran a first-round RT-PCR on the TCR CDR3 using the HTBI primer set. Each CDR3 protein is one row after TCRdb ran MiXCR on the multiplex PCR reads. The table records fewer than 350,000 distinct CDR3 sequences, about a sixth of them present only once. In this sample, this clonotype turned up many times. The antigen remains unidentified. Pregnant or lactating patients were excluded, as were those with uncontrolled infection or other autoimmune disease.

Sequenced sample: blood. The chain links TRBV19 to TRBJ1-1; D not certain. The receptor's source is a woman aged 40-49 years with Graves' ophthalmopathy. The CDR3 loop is CATNPGMNTEAFF. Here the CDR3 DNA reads TGTGCCACTAATCCGGGAATGAACACTGAAGCTTTCTTT.